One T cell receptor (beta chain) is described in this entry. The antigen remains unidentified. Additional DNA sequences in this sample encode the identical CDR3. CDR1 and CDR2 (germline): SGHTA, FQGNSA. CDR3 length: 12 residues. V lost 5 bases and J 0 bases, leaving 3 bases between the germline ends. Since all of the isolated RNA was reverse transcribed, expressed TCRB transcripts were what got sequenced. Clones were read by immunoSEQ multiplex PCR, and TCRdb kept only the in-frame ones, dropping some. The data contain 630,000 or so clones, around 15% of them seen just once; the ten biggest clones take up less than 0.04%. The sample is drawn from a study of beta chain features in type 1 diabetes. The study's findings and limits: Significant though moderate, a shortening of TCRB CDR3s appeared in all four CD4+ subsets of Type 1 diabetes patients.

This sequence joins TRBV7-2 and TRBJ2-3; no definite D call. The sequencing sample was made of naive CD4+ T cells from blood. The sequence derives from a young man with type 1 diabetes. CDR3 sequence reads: CASSPSTDTQYF. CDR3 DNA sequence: TGTGCCAGCAGCCCTAGCACAGATACGCAGTATTTT.